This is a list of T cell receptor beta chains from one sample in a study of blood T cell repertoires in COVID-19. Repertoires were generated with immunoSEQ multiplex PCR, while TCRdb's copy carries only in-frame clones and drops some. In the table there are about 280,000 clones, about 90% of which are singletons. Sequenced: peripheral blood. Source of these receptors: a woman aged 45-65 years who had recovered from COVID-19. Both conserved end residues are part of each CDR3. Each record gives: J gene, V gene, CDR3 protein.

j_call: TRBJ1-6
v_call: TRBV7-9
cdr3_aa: CASSPARNSPLHF

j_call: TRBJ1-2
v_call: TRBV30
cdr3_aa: CARDRGLNYGYTF

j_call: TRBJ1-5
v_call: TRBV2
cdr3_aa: CASSLQGFEQPQHF

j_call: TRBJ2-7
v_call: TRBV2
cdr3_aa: CASSATTTYEQYF

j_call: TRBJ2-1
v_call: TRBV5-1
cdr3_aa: CASSLTPPLAGGYNEQFF

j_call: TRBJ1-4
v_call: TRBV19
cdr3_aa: CASRSNEKLFF

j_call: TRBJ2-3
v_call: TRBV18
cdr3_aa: CASSSTGEFTDTQYF

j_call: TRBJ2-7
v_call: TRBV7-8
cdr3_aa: CAIADRGTYEQYF

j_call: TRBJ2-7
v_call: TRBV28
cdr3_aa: CASSLSGRSYEQYF

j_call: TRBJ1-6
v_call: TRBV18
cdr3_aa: CASSRESRESPLHF

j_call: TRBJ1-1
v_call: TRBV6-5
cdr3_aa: CASSFDRYNTEAFF

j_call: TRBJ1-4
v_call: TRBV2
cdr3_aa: CASRYGEKLFF

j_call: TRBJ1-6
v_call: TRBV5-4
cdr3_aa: CASSLIKGVLDSPLHF

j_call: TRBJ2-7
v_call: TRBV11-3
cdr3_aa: CASSAGGAKGEQYF

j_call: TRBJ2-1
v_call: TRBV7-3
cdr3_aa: CASSRSSGPYNEQFF

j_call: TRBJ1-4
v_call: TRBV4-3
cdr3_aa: CASSQDGTGLEKLFF

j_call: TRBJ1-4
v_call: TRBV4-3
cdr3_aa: CASSRILDPRAGKGKLFF

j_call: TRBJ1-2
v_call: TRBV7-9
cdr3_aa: CASSLAHLPDGYTF

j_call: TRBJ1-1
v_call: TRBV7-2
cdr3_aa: CASSLAIRLNTEAFF

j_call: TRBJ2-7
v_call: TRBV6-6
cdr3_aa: CASSYSGGENYEQYF

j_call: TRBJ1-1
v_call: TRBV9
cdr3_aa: CASSPRTGPNTEAFF

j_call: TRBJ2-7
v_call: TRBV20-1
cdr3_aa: CSASLASGVYEQYF

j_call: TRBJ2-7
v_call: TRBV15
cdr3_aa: CATSRDRVKDYEQYF

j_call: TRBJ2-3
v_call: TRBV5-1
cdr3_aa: CASSLASGRDTQYF

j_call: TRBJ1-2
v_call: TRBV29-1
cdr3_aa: CSVAYGVDYGYTF

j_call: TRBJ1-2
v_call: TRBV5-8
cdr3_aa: CASSPGGIYYGYTF

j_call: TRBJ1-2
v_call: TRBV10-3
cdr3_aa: CAISASTVGRDGYTF